One T cell receptor (beta chain) is described in this entry. This sample was taken from a study of T cell changes during pregnancy in multiple sclerosis. Sequenced by immunoSEQ multiplex PCR; TCRdb stores in-frame clones only, minus some. This sample has 75,000 to 100,000 clones, with 85% to 95% found just once. The junction had 7 bases not matched to a gene; V was cut back by 7 bases and J by 4 bases. The germline V gene encodes CDR1 SNHLY and CDR2 FYNNEI. The CDR3 contains 14 residues. The TCR sequence derives from a female donor with multiple sclerosis, enrolled in a pregnancy study. This rearrangement joins TRBV2 to TRBJ2-1; TRBD2 agrees at 7 bases. The sample was peripheral blood, taken after pregnancy. CDR3 protein: CASTYGREYNEQFF. DNA of the CDR3: TGTGCCAGCACTTATGGGAGGGAGTACAATGAGCAGTTCTTC.